The 19 T cell receptor beta chains below come from one sample, sequenced in a study of CD8+CD57+ T cells in acquired aplastic anemia. Genomic DNA was employed as the template in profiling TCR beta VDJ and CDR3. TCRdb itself ran the reads through MiXCR, one entry per CDR3 protein. The sample lists 130,000 or so distinct CDR3 sequences, roughly 40% seen once, with 8.4% in the top ten. Sequenced: sorted CD4+, CD8+, or CD8+CD57+ T cells (not recorded which) from PBMCs. The receptors come from a human donor in good health, serving as a control.

This clonotype has more than one count but fewer than ten. The V gene is TRBV11-3, the J gene TRBJ1-1, with D possibly being TRBD1 (6 bases). CDR3 length equals 13 residues. The germline V gene encodes CDR1 SGHNT and CDR2 YENEEA. Trimming cost V 6 bases and J 7 bases, with 15 bases left between them. CDR3 sequence: CASSPGGGGEAFF. CDR3 nucleotide sequence: TGTGCCAGCAGTCCCGGGGGGGGCGGTGAAGCTTTCTTT.

Many counts were recorded for this clonotype. V gene TRBV7-7 combines with J gene TRBJ2-5, with D possibly matching TRBD2 (6 bases). CDR3 length: 14 amino acids. The V gene lost 5 bases and the J gene lost 5 bases, with 15 bases spanning the gap. Germline V gene data show CDR1 as SSHAT and CDR2 as FNYEAQ (reference sequence). The CDR3 spells CASSPGLPGETQYF. CDR3 DNA: TGTGCCAGCAGCCCGGGACTTCCGGGGGAGACCCAGTACTTC.

There are many counts of this clonotype. The V gene is TRBV29-1, the J gene TRBJ2-3, with D perhaps TRBD2 (6 bases). The germline gives CDR1 SQVTM, CDR2 ANQGSEA. The CDR3 totals 14 residues. Trimming removed 4 bases from V and 2 bases from J, with 13 bases in between. CDR3 DNA: TGCAGCGTTGTGCTTAGCGGATACACAGATACGCAGTATTTT. Translated, it gives CSVVLSGYTDTQYF.

The CDR3 region is CASNRGSNYGYTF. In nucleotides, the CDR3 is TGTGCCAGCAACAGGGGGTCGAACTATGGCTACACCTTC. The chain carries TRBV19 and TRBJ1-2; TRBD1 matches at 8 bases. The CDR3 is 13 residues long. Trimming at V came to 9 bases and at J to 2 bases, leaving 5 bases not matched to a gene. Germline V gene sequence: CDR1 LNHDA, CDR2 SQIVND (reference sequence).

This clonotype was detected ten times or more. The chain uses TRBV29-1 and TRBJ1-1, with D tentatively TRBD1 (5 bases). With 4 bases removed from V and 5 bases from J, the gap between germline ends came to 14 bases. Per germline, CDR1 SQVTM and CDR2 ANQGSEA. CDR3 length equals 13 residues. The CDR3 loop reads CSVVLGPGTEAFF. In nucleotides, the CDR3 is TGCAGCGTTGTATTGGGGCCTGGGACTGAAGCTTTCTTT.

This chain connects TRBV19 to TRBJ1-5; D remains unclear. Trimming pared 6 bases from V and 5 bases from J, leaving 8 bases between. The CDR3 length is 12 residues. The V gene's germline CDR1 is LNHDA and CDR2 SQIVND (reference sequence). CDR3 region: CASRGAYQPQHF. The CDR3 DNA reads TGTGCCAGTAGGGGCGCCTATCAGCCCCAGCATTTT.

The V call is TRBV30, the J call TRBJ1-1; perhaps TRBD1 as D (5 bases). V dropped 5 bases and J dropped 2 bases, with 15 bases sitting between them. The germline V gene has CDR1 GTSNPN and CDR2 SVGIG (reference sequence). This CDR3 is 14 amino acids long. The CDR3: CAWAPLRANTEAFF. The CDR3 nucleotides read TGTGCCTGGGCCCCTCTCAGGGCCAACACTGAAGCTTTCTTT.

This clonotype was seen ten or more times. This chain uses TRBV6-2 or TRBV6-3 with TRBJ2-7; 12 positions match TRBD2. CDR1 is MNHEY, CDR2 SVGEGT, per germline. This CDR3 is built from 15 residues. J was trimmed by 6 bases and V by 6 bases; bases with no gene match: 9. In nucleotides, the CDR3 is TGTGCCAGCAGGCCCAGTCCGGGACTAGCGGGCGAGCAGTACTTC. Translating gives CASRPSPGLAGEQYF.

This clonotype was counted ten times or more. This chain links TRBV29-1 with TRBJ2-3; 9 nucleotides line up with TRBD2. From germline, CDR1 is SQVTM and CDR2 ANQGSEA. The CDR3 covers 15 residues. V shed 4 bases, J shed 0 bases, and the junction held 5 bases outside the gene matches. For the CDR3, the DNA is TGCAGCGTTGTTAGCGGGGGCCGTAGCACAGATACGCAGTATTTT. Protein: CSVVSGGRSTDTQYF.

A few counts support this clonotype. The chain links TRBV29-1 to TRBJ1-1, with unresolved D. Per germline, CDR1 SQVTM and CDR2 ANQGSEA. V gave up 5 bases and J gave up 5 bases, with 9 bases separating them. There are 11 residues in the CDR3. CDR3 in amino acids: CSVNTGTEAFF. In nucleotides, the CDR3 is TGCAGCGTTAACACGGGGACTGAAGCTTTCTTT.

This rearrangement joins TRBV30 to TRBJ1-5; 11 bases are shared with TRBD1. Germline V gives CDR1 GTSNPN, CDR2 SVGIG (reference sequence). V trimming: 1 base; J trimming: 3 bases; junction bases outside the gene matches: 14. The CDR3 totals 19 residues. CDR3 in amino acids: CAWSAKGQGVPLDNQPQHF. CDR3 nucleotides: TGTGCCTGGAGTGCCAAGGGACAGGGGGTCCCCCTCGACAATCAGCCCCAGCATTTT.

In this sample, this clonotype turned up many times. V is TRBV5-1 and J is TRBJ2-5, with a weak D call TRBD1 (5 bases). The length of the CDR3 is 15 residues. Germline V lookup: CDR1 SGHRS, CDR2 YFSETQ. Trimming removed 6 bases from V and 1 base from J, with 16 bases in between. The CDR3 reads CASMAAGNVQETQYF. The DNA of the CDR3 is TGCGCCAGCATGGCGGCAGGGAACGTCCAAGAGACCCAGTACTTC.

This clonotype was observed many times. This sequence joins TRBV29-1 and TRBJ1-2, with TRBD1 as a possible D gene (6 bases). V was cut by 3 bases and J by 2 bases, with 10 bases left in between. This CDR3 contains 13 residues. Germline CDR1 and CDR2: SQVTM and ANQGSEA. The CDR3 here is CSVDRGQNYGYTF. The CDR3 DNA reads TGCAGCGTTGACCGGGGGCAGAACTATGGCTACACCTTC.

Many counts were recorded for this clonotype. This chain uses TRBV10-1 with TRBJ2-3, with 10 nucleotides matching TRBD2. The CDR3 is made up of 14 amino acids. Losses at the gene ends were 7 bases for V and 2 bases for J; bases not matched to a gene: 3. CDR1 and CDR2 from the germline V gene are WNHNN and SYGVQD (reference sequence). CDR3 DNA: TGCGCCAGCAAGGGGACTAGCGCCACAGATACGCAGTATTTT. This translates into CASKGTSATDTQYF.

The rearrangement links TRBV9 to TRBJ2-1; D unclear. This CDR3 comprises 10 residues. V lost 3 bases, J lost 13 bases, and 8 bases lay in between. The germline V gene encodes CDR1 SGDLS and CDR2 YYNGEE. CDR3 region: CASSGESQFF. In nucleotides, the CDR3 is TGTGCCAGCAGCGGAGAAAGTCAGTTCTTC.

This clonotype was recorded many times. This chain uses TRBV6-1 with TRBJ1-3; 7 positions match TRBD1. CDR3 size: 15 residues. CDR1 is MNHNS and CDR2 is SASEGT in the germline V gene. Trimming removed 5 bases from V and 2 bases from J; junction bases left unmatched: 6. The CDR3 nucleotides are TGTGCCAGCAGTAAACAGGGGAACCCTGGAAACACCATATATTTT. This encodes CASSKQGNPGNTIYF.

The V and J genes are TRBV24-1 and TRBJ2-5; 9 bases agree with TRBD2. The germline CDR1 and CDR2 sequences are KGHDR and SFDVKD. The CDR3 has 16 residues. J lost 0 bases, V lost 1 base, and 2 bases had no gene match. The DNA for the CDR3 is TGTGCCACCAGTGATTTAAAGCGGGGGGACCAAGAGACCCAGTACTTC. Residues: CATSDLKRGDQETQYF.

The chain carries TRBV4-2 and TRBJ2-7; D may match TRBD1 or TRBD2 (5 bases each). This CDR3 comprises 15 residues. The germline V gene encodes CDR1 LGHNA and CDR2 YNFKEQ. Trimming pared 4 bases from V and 3 bases from J, leaving 16 bases between. The CDR3 region is CASSPTQGPHYEQYF. The CDR3 nucleotides read TGTGCCAGCAGCCCAACCCAGGGACCTCACTACGAGCAGTACTTC.

The chain links TRBV10-3 to TRBJ1-4, with a weak D call TRBD1 (6 bases). This CDR3 is 13 amino acids long. CDR1 is ENHRY and CDR2 is SYGVKD in the germline V gene. The V end lost 7 bases, the J end lost 7 bases, and 13 bases lay between the germline ends. The CDR3 sequence is CAINNRVGEKLFF. The DNA for the CDR3 is TGTGCCATCAATAACAGGGTGGGTGAAAAACTGTTTTTT.